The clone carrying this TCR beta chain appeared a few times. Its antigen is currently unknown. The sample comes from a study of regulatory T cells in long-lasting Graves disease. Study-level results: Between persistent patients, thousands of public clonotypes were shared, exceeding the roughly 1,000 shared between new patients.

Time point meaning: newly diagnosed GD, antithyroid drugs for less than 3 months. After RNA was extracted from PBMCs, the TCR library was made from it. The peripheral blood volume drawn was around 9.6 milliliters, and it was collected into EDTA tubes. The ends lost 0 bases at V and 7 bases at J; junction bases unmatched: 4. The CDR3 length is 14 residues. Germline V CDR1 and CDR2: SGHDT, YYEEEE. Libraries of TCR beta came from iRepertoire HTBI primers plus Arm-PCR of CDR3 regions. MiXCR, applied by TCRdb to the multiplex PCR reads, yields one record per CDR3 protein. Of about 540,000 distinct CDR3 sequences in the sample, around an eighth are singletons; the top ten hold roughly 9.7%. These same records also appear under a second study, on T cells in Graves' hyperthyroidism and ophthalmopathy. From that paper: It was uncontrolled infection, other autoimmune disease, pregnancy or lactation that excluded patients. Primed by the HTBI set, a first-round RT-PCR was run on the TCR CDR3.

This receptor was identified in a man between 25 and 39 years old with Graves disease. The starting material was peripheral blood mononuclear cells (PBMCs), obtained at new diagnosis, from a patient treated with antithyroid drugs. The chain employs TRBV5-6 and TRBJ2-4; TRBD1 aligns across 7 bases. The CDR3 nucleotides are TGTGCCAGCAGCTTGGGGCCACAGGGGAACATTCAGTACTTC. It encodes CASSLGPQGNIQYF.